This TCR beta chain originates from a study of identical twins (TCRdb year 2016). As for the study more broadly: To test whether fetal clonotypes persist, this study deep-sequenced TCR alpha and beta repertoires from monozygotic twins, from unrelated adults of various ages, and from cord blood. To rule out contamination, the twin experiments were replicated at different times with different library preparation protocols. What the work shows at the level of the full study, not this receptor alone: Invariant T cells such as MAIT and iNKT could partly confound zero-insertion analyses, although diverse VJ usage argued against such confounding for most clonotypes. In monozygotic twins, recombination models systematically underestimated out-of-frame TCR alpha sharing, but the models matched the sharing seen between unrelated individuals. Because the same donors could not be followed over many years, the conclusions relied on cross-sectional statistical analysis. Compared with coincidental sharing between unrelated individuals, out-of-frame TCR alpha sequences shared between twins showed an excess of sequences with low generation probability. Abundant cord blood beta clonotypes carried fewer insertions; young adult naive repertoires showed a weaker similar trend, while memory repertoires showed none. The excess sharing between twins in beta out-of-frame sequences was weaker because fewer shared sequences reduced the signal-to-noise ratio.

A distance of 14 bases separates the germline ends of V and J, which lose 5 bases and 0 bases respectively. From a lookup of the germline V gene, CDR1 and CDR2 are SGHRS and YFSETQ. The CDR3 spans 15 residues, from the cysteine through the phenylalanine. The kept DNA is CDR3 alone, 45 bases in frame from the first base. This clonotype was counted at least ten times. No cognate antigen has been identified for it. No base qualities exist here, and no much larger clone lies one base off it. Only healthy Caucasian donors were included. The twin cohort comprised three pairs of female monozygotic twins, all aged about 18 to 29 years. Positive isolation kits from Invitrogen were used to isolate the CD4+ and CD8+ T cell populations. The protocol used for the library was 5' RACE. The sample was run on an Illumina HiSeq 2000. A universal primer binding site was introduced by template switching, and a unique molecular identifier was present in the final cDNA, enabling accurate counting of TCR cDNA molecules. Specific primers in the conserved constant-segment region were used to synthesize first-strand cDNA for TCR alpha and beta chains. Each cDNA library was double barcoded, with a SMART-Mk sample barcode plus Illumina barcodes, to control for contamination. TruSeq adapter sequences along with Illumina sample barcodes were introduced in two successive PCR steps. TCR alpha and beta cDNA libraries were sequenced on the Illumina HiSeq platform with custom primers. In the original analysis: Unique molecular identifiers were extracted from raw reads with MiGEC, and CDR3 positions were determined with MiXCR. For each individual, recombination models were inferred using an EM algorithm with the repgenHMM and IGoR tools. Shared clonotypes were analyzed with the tcR package in R, and sharing was normalized by the product of cloneset sizes. To study raw recombination free of thymic and clonal selection effects, out-of-frame nonproductive sequences were analyzed. TCRdb ran its own pipeline on the public reads, namely fastp trimming at Q25 and MiXCR clone calling, and kept in-frame beta chains. Every entry covers one CDR3 protein and lists the most common genes and DNA from its rows. In this record, the V and J calls reflect TCRdb's handling and not the investigators' own analysis. This sample holds 350,000 to 600,000 distinct CDR3 sequences; over 12% were observed only once. The biggest ten clones account for about 0.53% of the sample.

These same records also appear under a second study, on yellow fever vaccine responses in identical twins. As the second study states: According to the authors, in identical twins the way T cells responded to vaccination appeared partly convergent and partly personalized. In identical twins, the study followed T cell clones that responded to the vaccine with precision.

The source of this sequence is a woman between 18 and 29 years old in good health. This receptor chain uses TRBV5-1 and TRBJ1-1, with no reliable assignment of the D segment. Sequenced input: CD4+ T cells sorted from blood. The CDR3 reads as follows: CASSTPGVVNTEAFF. The nucleotides read TGCGCCAGCAGTACTCCCGGGGTGGTGAACACTGAAGCTTTCTTT.